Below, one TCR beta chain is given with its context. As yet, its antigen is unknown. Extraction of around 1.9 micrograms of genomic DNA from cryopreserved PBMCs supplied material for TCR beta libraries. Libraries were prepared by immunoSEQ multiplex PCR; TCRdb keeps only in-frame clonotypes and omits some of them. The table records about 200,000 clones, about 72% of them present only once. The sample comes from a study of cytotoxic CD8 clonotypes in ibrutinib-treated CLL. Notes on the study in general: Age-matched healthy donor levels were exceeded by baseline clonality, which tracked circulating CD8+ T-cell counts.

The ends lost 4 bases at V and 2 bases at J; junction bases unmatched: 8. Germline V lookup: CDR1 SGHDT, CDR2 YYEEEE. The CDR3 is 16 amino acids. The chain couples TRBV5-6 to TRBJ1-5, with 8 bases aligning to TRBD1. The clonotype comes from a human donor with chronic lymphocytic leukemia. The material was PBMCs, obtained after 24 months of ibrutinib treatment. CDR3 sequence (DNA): TGTGCCAGCAGCGGGCAGGGGGCGACGGGCAATCAGCCCCAGCATTTT. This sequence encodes CASSGQGATGNQPQHF.